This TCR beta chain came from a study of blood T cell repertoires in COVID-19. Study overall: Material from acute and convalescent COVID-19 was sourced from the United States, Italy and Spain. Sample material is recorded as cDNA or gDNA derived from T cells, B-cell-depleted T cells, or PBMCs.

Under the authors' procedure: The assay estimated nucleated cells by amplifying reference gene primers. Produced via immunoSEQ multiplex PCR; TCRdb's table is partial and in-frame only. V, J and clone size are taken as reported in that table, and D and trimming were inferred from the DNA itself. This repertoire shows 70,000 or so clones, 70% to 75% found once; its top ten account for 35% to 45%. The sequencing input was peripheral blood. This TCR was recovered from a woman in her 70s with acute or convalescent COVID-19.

This CDR3 is CASSDPPFYSYEQYF. Here the CDR3 DNA reads TGTGCCAGCAGTGATCCCCCCTTTTACTCCTACGAGCAGTACTTC. The rearrangement links TRBV6-1 to TRBJ2-7; D gene uncertain. From germline, CDR1 is MNHNS and CDR2 SASEGT. V was shortened by 3 bases and J by 0 bases, with 12 bases between the two germline ends. The CDR3 is 15 residues long.